This TCR beta chain was observed in a study of blood T cell repertoires in COVID-19. Participant-given clinical history determined each cohort assignment. Losses at the gene ends were 8 bases for V and 3 bases for J; bases not matched to a gene: 6. Germline values: CDR1 ENHRY, CDR2 SYGVKD. The CDR3 is 14 amino acids. The repertoire was sequenced with immunoSEQ multiplex PCR; TCRdb's copy has only in-frame clones and lacks some. The sample holds approximately 260,000 clones, 70% to 90% seen once. The sequence derives from a woman aged 40 to 50 with acute COVID-19. The chain employs TRBV10-3 and TRBJ2-1; 8 bases align to TRBD2. Sample: PBMCs or T cells enriched from blood (not recorded which). CDR3 sequence reads: CAIGEAGGYNEQFF. In DNA form, the CDR3 reads TGTGCCATCGGGGAGGCGGGAGGCTACAATGAGCAGTTCTTC.